This entry features one T cell receptor (beta chain) sequence. This entry comes from a study of blood T cell repertoires in COVID-19. Only in-frame clones appear in the TCRdb table, and some are missing; sequencing was by immunoSEQ multiplex PCR. This repertoire shows 250,000 to 300,000 clones, around 82% found once; its top ten account for 3.4%. The origin of this receptor is a man aged 50 or older who had recovered from COVID-19. The sequencing sample was made of PBMCs or T cells enriched from blood (not recorded which).

CDR3 nucleotides: TGTGCCAGCTATACTCCGGGACAGGGGGCCTACGAGCAGTACTTC. Residues: CASYTPGQGAYEQYF. V gene TRBV2 combines with J gene TRBJ2-7; TRBD1 aligns across 11 bases. The germline V gene has CDR1 SNHLY and CDR2 FYNNEI. V lost 8 bases and J lost 2; bases outside the gene matches: 8. CDR3 length: 15 amino acids.